This TCR beta chain was observed in a study of T-cell reconstitution after alpha-beta-depleted transplantation in children (dated by TCRdb to about 2016). Study-level background: Using TCR repertoire profiling, the study quantitatively followed how T-cell immune reconstitution unfolded in children after TCRalphabeta/CD19-depleted allogeneic hematopoietic cell transplantation.

Preparation of the library involved PCR. Sequencing used an Illumina HiSeq 2500. TCR libraries were prepared with molecular barcoding, using unique molecular identifiers to normalize TCRbeta repertoire quantification. TCRdb reprocessed the public reads (quality trimming at Q25 with fastp, clone calling with MiXCR) and kept in-frame beta chains. Identical CDR3 proteins give one entry, which carries the most common genes and DNA. This sample lists 490,000 or so distinct CDR3 sequences; about an eighth were detected once. The ten biggest clones cover roughly 5.4% of the sample. A remark on this clonotype: This receptor's antigen is unknown. No clone much larger than this one lies a single base away; base qualities are absent.

CDR1 and CDR2 are drawn from the germline V gene: SGHTA, FQGTGA. V is shortened by 5 bases, J by 1 base, and the region joining them spans 18 bases. The CDR3 measures 17 amino acids from cysteine to phenylalanine. Only CDR3 DNA is held: 51 bases, read in frame from base 1. The rearrangement joined TRBV7-3 to TRBJ1-3; no confident D gene assignment can be made. The sample in question was PBMCs from the stem cell graft donor, obtained from the stem cell graft. This TCR was recovered from a human donor who donated a stem cell graft to a child with combined immunodeficiency. CDR3 loop: CASSPTGGSTSGNTIYF. The bases are TGTGCCAGCAGCCCAACCGGAGGCAGTACATCTGGAAACACCATATATTTT.